What follows are 14 T cell receptor beta chains derived from one specimen sequenced in a study of a mutant IDH1 vaccine in newly diagnosed glioma. No antigen has been assigned to these receptors. Time point meaning: week 23, last vaccination. Every vaccine dose comprised 300 ug of mutant IDH1 20-mer peptide plus topical imiquimod. The repertoire was sequenced with immunoSEQ multiplex PCR; TCRdb's copy has only in-frame clones and lacks some. The top ten hold 8.2% of the sample, which has tens of thousands of clones, 80% seen once. Source: PBMCs, taken from a glioma patient whose treatment included an IDH1 peptide vaccine. These receptors were obtained from a woman aged 18-30 years with glioma.

Only one count was recorded for this clone. The CDR3 here is CASSQNSGRSPTDTQYF. CDR3 DNA: TGTGCCAGTAGCCAAAATAGCGGGAGGTCCCCCACGGATACGCAGTATTTT. The chain is built from TRBV19 and TRBJ2-3; 10 nucleotides agree with TRBD2. The CDR3 is 17 amino acids. From germline, CDR1 is LNHDA and CDR2 SQIVND (reference sequence). The V segment lost 6 bases and the J segment 6 bases; nucleotides outside the gene matches: 15.

The chain carries TRBV5-1 and TRBJ1-1; 7 nucleotides align to TRBD1. With 4 bases clipped from V and 7 bases from J, the junction kept 13 bases outside the gene matches. The CDR3 extends over 15 amino acids. CDR1 and CDR2 (germline): SGHRS, YFSETQ. The CDR3 here is CASSGPTGQPREAFF. CDR3 bases: TGCGCCAGCAGCGGACCGACAGGGCAACCCCGTGAAGCTTTCTTT.

The genes are TRBV5-4 and TRBJ2-1; D is perhaps TRBD1 (6 bases). The germline V gene has CDR1 SGHNT and CDR2 YYREEE (reference sequence). The germline V and J ends were trimmed by 3 bases and 4 bases, with 11 bases remaining between them. The CDR3 runs 14 residues. The CDR3 nucleotides read TGTGCCAGCAGCTCCGCGACAGGATACAATGAGCAGTTCTTC. Translation: CASSSATGYNEQFF.

The rearrangement links TRBV5-4 to TRBJ2-5; TRBD1 agrees at 8 bases. Trimming at V came to 4 bases and at J to 5 bases, leaving 10 bases not matched to a gene. From germline, CDR1 is SGHNT and CDR2 YYREEE (reference sequence). CDR3 size: 15 residues. The CDR3 protein is CASSPGQGSSETQYF. DNA for the CDR3: TGTGCCAGCAGCCCAGGACAGGGTAGTTCGGAGACCCAGTACTTC.

This sequence joins TRBV7-2 and TRBJ2-7, with a tentative D call TRBD2 (6 bases). V was trimmed by 4 bases and J by 3 bases, leaving 16 bases between them. Germline lookup yields CDR1 SGHTA and CDR2 FQGNSA. The CDR3 has 15 residues. The CDR3 sequence: CASSSPELALYEQYF. The CDR3 DNA reads TGTGCCAGCAGCTCCCCGGAACTAGCCCTCTACGAGCAGTACTTC.

This chain connects TRBV9 to TRBJ2-7; 11 nucleotides align to TRBD1. V was clipped by 3 bases and J by 3 bases; unmatched bases: 2. Germline V gene lookup returns CDR1 SGDLS and CDR2 YYNGEE. CDR3 length equals 14 residues. DNA of the CDR3: TGTGCCAGCAGCGCGGGACAGGGGGACTACGAGCAGTACTTC. This sequence encodes CASSAGQGDYEQYF.

The gene calls are TRBV18 and TRBJ2-5, with 9 bases identical to TRBD1. The CDR3 is 17 amino acids. Trimming took 3 bases from V and 1 from J; bases not matched to a gene: 9. CDR1 and CDR2 from the germline V gene are KGHSH and LQKENI. In DNA form, the CDR3 reads TGTGCCAGCTCACCTTTTGGGACAGGGAAAACCCAAGAGACCCAGTACTTC. Encoded protein: CASSPFGTGKTQETQYF.

The chain recombines TRBV4-1 with TRBJ2-3, with 7 bases aligning to TRBD1. Losses at the gene ends were 6 bases for V and 2 bases for J; bases not matched to a gene: 5. The CDR3 is 14 amino acids. The germline CDR1 and CDR2 sequences are MGHRA and YSYEKL. The CDR3 loop is CASRTGTVTDTQYF. CDR3 bases: TGCGCCAGCAGAACCGGGACAGTCACAGATACGCAGTATTTT.

The CDR3 loop is CASSPGNIPTSGNTIYF. CDR3 bases: TGTGCCAGCTCACCTGGGAACATCCCTACCTCTGGAAACACCATATATTTT. This chain uses TRBV18 with TRBJ1-3; D is unresolved. The CDR3 has 17 amino acids. Trimming took 3 bases from V and 0 from J, leaving 15 bases between them. The germline V gene has CDR1 KGHSH and CDR2 LQKENI.

The chain uses TRBV9 and TRBJ1-3, with no clear D. The germline gives CDR1 SGDLS, CDR2 YYNGEE. CDR3 size: 16 residues. Deletions cut 4 bases from V and 2 bases from J, with 16 bases between. Here the CDR3 DNA reads TGTGCCAGCAGCCCCCGTTGGGTAGGGACTGGAAACACCATATATTTT. It encodes CASSPRWVGTGNTIYF.

The DNA of the CDR3 is TGTGCCAGTAGTATTAGGGGGGAGGGTTCGAATGGCTACACCTTC. It translates to CASSIRGEGSNGYTF. The rearrangement joins TRBV19 to TRBJ1-2, with D perhaps TRBD1 (6 bases). The CDR3 contains 15 residues. CDR1 and CDR2 from the germline V gene are LNHDA and SQIVND (reference sequence). The ends were cut back, 3 bases at V and 6 bases at J, with 17 bases in the middle.

The genes are TRBV4-1 and TRBJ1-2; D is perhaps TRBD1 (5 bases). Per the germline V gene, CDR1 is MGHRA and CDR2 is YSYEKL. V lost 0 bases and J 3 bases, leaving 14 bases between the germline ends. CDR3 length: 16 amino acids. The CDR3 region is CASSQDSPGVDYGYTF. The CDR3 nucleotides are TGCGCCAGCAGCCAAGATTCCCCGGGGGTGGACTATGGCTACACCTTC.

The V gene is TRBV5-1, the J gene TRBJ2-1; 10 positions agree with TRBD1. The germline gives CDR1 SGHRS, CDR2 YFSETQ. This CDR3 has 16 amino acids. After removal of 3 bases from V and 6 bases from J, the junction contained 9 bases not matched to a gene. For the CDR3, the DNA is TGCGCCAGCAGCTGGACGTCCGGGACAGGGGTCAATGAGCAGTTCTTC. It is translated as CASSWTSGTGVNEQFF.

The chain is built from TRBV4-2 and TRBJ2-1; TRBD2 might be the D (6 bases). The length of the CDR3 is 17 residues. CDR1 LGHNA and CDR2 YNFKEQ come from the germline V gene. Deletions cut 0 bases from V and 8 bases from J, with 20 bases between. DNA of the CDR3: TGTGCCAGCAGCCAAGATACCCGGGGGTCAAGATGGGATGAGCAGTTCTTC. Translation: CASSQDTRGSRWDEQFF.